This paragraph covers one T cell receptor beta chain sequence. In this sample, this clone turned up many times. Its cognate antigen has yet to be identified. Qualities for individual bases were not recorded, and no much larger clone is one base off. The entry originates in a study of beta chain features in type 1 diabetes (dated by TCRdb to 2017 to 2018). Broadly, across the study: Mean age, gender distribution, total cell number and subset yield were not different between patients and healthy donors. A total of 85 million to 110 million sorted cells were examined across all samples, and RNA yield correlated strongly with the number of cells per subset. In the study, recently diagnosed type 1 diabetes patients and matched healthy donors were compared on the TCRB repertoires of their sorted circulating CD4+ T cell subsets. Regulatory and stem cell-like memory subsets were isolated from only 8 patients and about 8 healthy donors, whereas naive and central memory subsets came from all 28 donors. Here is what the overall study found, with its caveats: Shorter templates might be favored by PCR, yet because patient and control samples were amplified and corrected together, any such skew would affect both groups equally. Naive, central memory and regulatory TCRB repertoires appeared to be more similar among patients than among healthy donors. Only small numbers of individuals were included in the HLA sub-analyses, which left unresolved whether HLA type had any influence on TCRB rearrangement. Type 1 diabetes patients showed a moderate but significant shortening of TCRB CDR3 length in all four CD4+ subsets. Because cDNA was sequenced instead of genomic DNA, highly expressing activated cells could be over-represented, though the groups showed no difference in activation or CD3 levels. Fewer insertions and more nucleotide deletions at VDJ recombination sites were observed in patients with type 1 diabetes, implying thymic rearrangement abnormalities.

From each donor, a single peripheral blood sample of about 110 mL on average was drawn into heparinised tubes. A BD FACSAria II was used to sort naive, central memory, regulatory and stem cell-like memory CD4+ T cells with a panel that included CD45RO, CCR7, CD25, CD127, CD95 and CD27. Every sorted population had a purity above 95%. Right away, PBMCs were isolated by Lymphoprep density gradient centrifugation and were stained directly, with no culture step. So that batch effects would be minimized, each experiment stained and sorted samples in pairs, pairing one healthy donor with one patient. The CDR3 numbers 14 residues from cysteine through phenylalanine. Just CDR3 DNA is preserved here, 42 bases in frame from base 1. Trimming accounts for 3 bases at V and 5 bases at J, while the number of junction bases matched to no gene is 6. The germline V gene encodes CDR1 GTSNPN and CDR2 SVGIG (reference sequence).

The High Capacity cDNA Reverse Transcription Kit was used to reverse transcribe all of the isolated RNA, meaning that expressed TCRB transcripts were what got sequenced. Deep immunoSEQ sequencing was performed on naive, central memory and regulatory T cell samples, with an average of approximately 4 million total reads per sample. After sorted cells were lysed in RLT buffer, RNA was extracted with DNase-treated RNeasy Micro or Mini kits, with the choice depending on cell number. Each cell subset was processed on its own to prevent cross-contamination, while patient and healthy donor samples were processed together. The immunoSEQ multiplex PCR was used to amplify TCRB sequences from cDNA, generating 87-bp fragments that spanned the CDR3 region. Sequencing of the amplicons was performed on the Illumina HiSeq platform. In the authors' own workflow: Synthetic template baselines were used to correct PCR bias computationally, reads within Hamming distance 2 were collapsed, and singletons that could not be merged were discarded. Reads were aligned against IMGT so that V, D and J genes, CDR3 length and insertions or deletions at six rearrangement sites could be assigned. Within each subset, clonotype counts were normalized to sorted cell number, after which true diversity and Gini coefficients were computed with the tcR R package. Repertoire sharing was quantified using the overlap coefficient calculated on TCRB nucleotide sequences. Out-of-frame TCRB sequences from naive cells were analyzed as a proxy for the pre-selection repertoire. In its TCRdb copy, this immuneACCESS table keeps in-frame sequences only and misses some clones. Where compared with another copy, unresolved V genes explain less than half of these, and the others have no known cause. The DNA was the basis for D and trimming; V, J and clone size are from that table. Here the sample has about 450,000 clones; over 9.5% occur a single time. About 0.045% of the sample comes from the top ten.

The rearranged chain carries TRBV30 and TRBJ1-5; 8 bases in the middle match TRBD1. The sequencing sample was made of naive CD4+ T cells from blood. The cell subset or site label here, explained by the study, means: true naive CD4+ T cells. This TCR was sampled from a woman aged 18-29 years in good health. The encoded CDR3 is CAWSGTGRDQPQHF. The DNA sequence is TGTGCCTGGAGCGGGACAGGTAGAGATCAGCCCCAGCATTTT.